This T cell receptor (beta chain) originates from a study of T cell responses to AZD1222 COVID-19 vaccine. Study-wide points: Possibly, clonal diversity was underestimated; donors were largely white British and included more females. The number of AZD1222 recipients seropositive at baseline was only five or six.

Clones were sequenced by immunoSEQ multiplex PCR, and TCRdb holds only the in-frame ones, with some missing. Of 150,000 to 200,000 clones listed, roughly 91% are singletons. Comment on this clone: The antigen is not known.

The material sequenced was peripheral blood, taken 28 days after the second AZD1222 dose. This clonotype originated in an adult who received the AZD1222 COVID-19 vaccine.

DNA of the CDR3: TGTGCCAGCAGCTTAAGACAGGCAACTAATGAAAAACTGTTTTTT. It specifies CASSLRQATNEKLFF. The gene calls are TRBV2 and TRBJ1-4, with D perhaps matching TRBD1 (6 bases). V gave up 6 bases and J gave up 0 bases, with 11 bases separating them. Looked up from germline, CDR1 is SNHLY and CDR2 is FYNNEI. This CDR3 is 15 amino acids long.